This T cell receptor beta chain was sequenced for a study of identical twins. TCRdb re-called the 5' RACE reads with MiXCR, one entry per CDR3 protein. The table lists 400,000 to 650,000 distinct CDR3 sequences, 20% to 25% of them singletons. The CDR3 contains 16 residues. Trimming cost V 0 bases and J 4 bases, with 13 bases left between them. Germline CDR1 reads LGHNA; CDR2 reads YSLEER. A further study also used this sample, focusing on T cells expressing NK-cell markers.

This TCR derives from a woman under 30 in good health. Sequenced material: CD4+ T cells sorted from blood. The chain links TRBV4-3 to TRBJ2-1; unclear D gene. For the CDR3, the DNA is TGCGCCAGCAGCCAAGAGTTTCTACTAACGTACAATGAGCAGTTCTTC. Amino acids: CASSQEFLLTYNEQFF.